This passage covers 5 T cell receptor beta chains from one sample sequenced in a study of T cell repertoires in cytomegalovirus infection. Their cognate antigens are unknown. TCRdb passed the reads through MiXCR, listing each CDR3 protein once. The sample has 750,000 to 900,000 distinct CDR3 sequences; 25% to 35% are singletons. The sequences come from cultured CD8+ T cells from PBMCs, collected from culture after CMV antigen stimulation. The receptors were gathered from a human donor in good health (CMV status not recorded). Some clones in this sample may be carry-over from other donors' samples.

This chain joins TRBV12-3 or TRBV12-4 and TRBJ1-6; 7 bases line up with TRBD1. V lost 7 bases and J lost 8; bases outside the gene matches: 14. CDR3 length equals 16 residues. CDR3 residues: CASNTAGGVGHSPLHF. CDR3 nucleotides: TGTGCCAGCAACACCGCAGGGGGTGTTGGACATTCACCCCTCCACTTT.

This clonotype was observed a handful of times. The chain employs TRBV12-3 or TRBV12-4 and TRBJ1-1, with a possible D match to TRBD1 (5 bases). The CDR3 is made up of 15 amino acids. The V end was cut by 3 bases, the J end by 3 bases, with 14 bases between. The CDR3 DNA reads TGTGCCAGCAGTTTGGCCCCGGGGGGGTACACTGAAGCTTTCTTT. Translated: CASSLAPGGYTEAFF.

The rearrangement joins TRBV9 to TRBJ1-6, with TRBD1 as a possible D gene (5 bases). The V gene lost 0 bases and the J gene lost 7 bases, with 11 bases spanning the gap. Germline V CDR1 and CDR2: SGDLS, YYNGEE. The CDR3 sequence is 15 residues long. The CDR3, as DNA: TGTGCCAGCAGCGTAGCTGGCAGGGAAAATTCACCCCTCCACTTT. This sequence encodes CASSVAGRENSPLHF.

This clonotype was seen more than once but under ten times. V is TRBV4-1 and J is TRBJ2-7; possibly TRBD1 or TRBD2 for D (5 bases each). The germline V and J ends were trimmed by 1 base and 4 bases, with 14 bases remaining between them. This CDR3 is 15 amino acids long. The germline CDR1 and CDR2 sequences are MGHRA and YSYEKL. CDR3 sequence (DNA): TGCGCCAGCAGCCAAGTAAGGGGCAGGGAGTACGAGCAGTACTTC. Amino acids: CASSQVRGREYEQYF.

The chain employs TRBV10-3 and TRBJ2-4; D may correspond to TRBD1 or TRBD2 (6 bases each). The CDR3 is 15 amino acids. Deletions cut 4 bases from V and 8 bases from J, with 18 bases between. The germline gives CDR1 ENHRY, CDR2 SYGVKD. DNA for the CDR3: TGTGCCATCAGTGTTATGGGGGGCCCCCAAGACATTCAGTACTTC. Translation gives CAISVMGGPQDIQYF.